These 11 T cell receptor beta chains came from one sample sequenced in a study of regulatory T cells in long-lasting Graves disease. Construction of the TCR beta libraries employed iRepertoire HTBI primers in conjunction with Arm-PCR of CDR3 regions. TCRdb analysed the multiplex PCR reads with MiXCR anew, one entry per CDR3 protein. Counted here are 350,000 to 450,000 distinct CDR3 sequences, roughly 21% occurring once; the ten biggest clones make up roughly an eighth. As to time point: persistent/refractory GD, antithyroid drugs over 5 years with positive TRAb. PBMC-derived RNA was used for the TCR library. Source: peripheral blood mononuclear cells (PBMCs), taken when the disease was refractory, from a patient treated with antithyroid drugs. These TCRs come from a female donor with Graves disease.

This clonotype was seen at least ten times. J is TRBJ2-5 and V is TRBV28; 12 nucleotides align to TRBD2. CDR1 and CDR2 from the germline V gene are MDHEN and SYDVKM. With V trimmed by 3 bases and J by 5 bases, 7 bases remained unmatched. The CDR3 has 16 residues. Written as DNA, the CDR3 is TGTGCCAGCAGTTTCTCGGCTAGCGGGAGGGTTGAGACCCAGTACTTC. Its protein is CASSFSASGRVETQYF.

The chain uses TRBV5-1 and TRBJ2-5, with 10 nucleotides matching TRBD2. V trimming: 0 bases; J trimming: 5 bases; junction bases outside the gene matches: 7. The CDR3 extends over 16 amino acids. The V gene's germline CDR1 is SGHRS and CDR2 YFSETQ. Here the CDR3 DNA reads TGCGCCAGCAGCTTGGAAACTAGCGGGACCGGGGAGACCCAGTACTTC. Its protein product is CASSLETSGTGETQYF.

The CDR3 protein is CASSLGQGAGYTEAFF. Written as DNA, the CDR3 is TGCGCCAGCAGCCTAGGACAGGGGGCAGGTTACACTGAAGCTTTCTTT. J is TRBJ1-1 and V is TRBV5-1; TRBD1 matches at 11 bases. The CDR3 consists of 16 residues. Germline V gene data show CDR1 as SGHRS and CDR2 as YFSETQ. V was clipped by 4 bases and J by 3 bases; unmatched bases: 8.

This clonotype was seen ten or more times. DNA for the CDR3: TGTGCCAGCAGCCAAATCGGGAACACTGAAGCTTTCTTT. Protein sequence: CASSQIGNTEAFF. The chain uses TRBV3-1 and TRBJ1-1; D ambiguous. CDR1 is LGHDT and CDR2 is YNNKEL in the germline V gene (reference sequence). V was cut by 2 bases and J by 1 base, with 5 bases left in between. This CDR3 spans 13 amino acids.

The table lists this clonotype with many counts. V is TRBV12-3 or TRBV12-4 and J is TRBJ2-7; weak D call: TRBD1 (6 bases). This CDR3 has 13 residues. Between the trimmed V and J ends, which lost 2 bases and 3 bases, there was a span of 8 bases. CDR3 protein: CASSLWGLYEQYF. In nucleotides, the CDR3 is TGTGCCAGCAGTTTATGGGGGCTCTACGAGCAGTACTTC.

This clonotype was counted many times. The CDR3 DNA is TGTGCCAGCAGTTCTACGACAGGCTCCTACGAGCAGTACTTC. Translating gives CASSSTTGSYEQYF. The rearrangement links TRBV12-3 or TRBV12-4 to TRBJ2-7; D might be TRBD1 (6 bases). Between the trimmed V and J ends, which lost 4 bases and 0 bases, there was a span of 10 bases. The CDR3 contains 14 residues.

The V gene is TRBV4-1, the J gene TRBJ2-2, with no clear D. The germline V gene encodes CDR1 MGHRA and CDR2 YSYEKL. V was pared by 1 base and J by 10 bases, with 10 bases between. There are 13 residues in the CDR3. The CDR3 sequence: CASSQAIWEELFF. The CDR3 DNA reads as TGCGCCAGCAGCCAAGCGATTTGGGAGGAGCTGTTTTTT.

The rearrangement joins TRBV6-5 to TRBJ1-5; D is perhaps TRBD1 (5 bases). Trimming removed 2 bases at V and 5 bases at J, with 13 bases between. Germline V gene sequence: CDR1 MNHEY, CDR2 SVGAGI. The CDR3 spans 15 residues. The CDR3 sequence is CASSYLGTSHQPQHF. As DNA, the CDR3 is TGTGCCAGCAGTTACCTCGGGACCTCTCATCAGCCCCAGCATTTT.

This clonotype appeared a few times. The chain combines TRBV24-1 with TRBJ1-5; weak D call: TRBD1 (5 bases). Deletions cut 12 bases from V and 4 bases from J, with 9 bases between. Germline V gene sequence: CDR1 KGHDR, CDR2 SFDVKD. This CDR3 spans 11 amino acids. CDR3 region: CAARGNQPQHF. The CDR3 DNA reads as TGTGCCGCCCGGGGGAATCAGCCCCAGCATTTT.

The rearrangement joins TRBV5-8 to TRBJ1-6; 7 bases line up with TRBD1. The CDR3 sequence is 15 residues long. V gave up 4 bases and J gave up 4 bases; unmatched junction bases: 5. Looked up from germline, CDR1 is SGHTS and CDR2 is YDEGEE. CDR3 nucleotide sequence: TGTGCCAGCAGCGACGGGGGACAGTATAATTCACCCCTCCACTTT. Its translation: CASSDGGQYNSPLHF.

This clonotype was seen a handful of times. The gene calls are TRBV7-3 and TRBJ2-2; TRBD1 matches 11 bases. The CDR3 spans 15 residues. Germline assignment: CDR1 SGHTA and CDR2 FQGTGA. The trim removed 5 bases at V and 3 bases at J, leaving 2 bases unmatched. The CDR3: CASSRTGGYTGELFF. The CDR3 DNA reads as TGTGCCAGCAGCCGGACAGGGGGCTACACCGGGGAGCTGTTTTTT.